This T cell receptor (beta chain) was documented in a study of response to subunit inactivated influenza vaccine. TCRdb called the RT-PCR reads again in MiXCR, with one record for every CDR3 protein. Of about 300,000 distinct CDR3 sequences listed, 20% to 25% were seen once; the top ten hold 10%. V was clipped by 0 bases and J by 1 base; unmatched bases: 4. The length of the CDR3 is 15 residues. Germline CDR1 is SGHRS and CDR2 is YFSETQ. This rearrangement joins TRBV5-1 to TRBJ2-7, with 7 bases identical to TRBD1. Source: PBMCs from blood, taken 21 months after vaccination. The clonotype was recovered from a man between 50 and 69 years old who received an inactivated influenza vaccine. CDR3 coding DNA: TGCGCCAGCAGCTTGGAACAGGGGCCTTCCTACGAGCAGTACTTC. Its translation is CASSLEQGPSYEQYF.